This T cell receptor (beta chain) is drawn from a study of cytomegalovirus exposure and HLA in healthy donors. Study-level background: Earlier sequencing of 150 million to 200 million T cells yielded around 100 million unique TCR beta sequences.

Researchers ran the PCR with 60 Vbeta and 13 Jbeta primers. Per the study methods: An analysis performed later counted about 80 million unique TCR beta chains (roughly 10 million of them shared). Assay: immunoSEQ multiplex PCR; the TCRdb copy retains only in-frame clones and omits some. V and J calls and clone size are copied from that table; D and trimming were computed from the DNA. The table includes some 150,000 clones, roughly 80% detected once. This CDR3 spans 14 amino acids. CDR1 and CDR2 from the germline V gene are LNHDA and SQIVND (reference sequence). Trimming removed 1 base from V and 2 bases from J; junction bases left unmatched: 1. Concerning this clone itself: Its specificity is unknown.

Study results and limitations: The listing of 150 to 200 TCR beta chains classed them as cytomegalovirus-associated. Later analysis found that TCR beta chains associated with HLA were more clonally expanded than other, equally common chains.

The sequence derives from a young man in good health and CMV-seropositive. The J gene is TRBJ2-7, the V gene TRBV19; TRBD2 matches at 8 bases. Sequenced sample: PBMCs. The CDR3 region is CASSIGREAYEQYF. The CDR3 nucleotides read TGTGCCAGTAGTATAGGGCGGGAGGCCTACGAGCAGTACTTC.